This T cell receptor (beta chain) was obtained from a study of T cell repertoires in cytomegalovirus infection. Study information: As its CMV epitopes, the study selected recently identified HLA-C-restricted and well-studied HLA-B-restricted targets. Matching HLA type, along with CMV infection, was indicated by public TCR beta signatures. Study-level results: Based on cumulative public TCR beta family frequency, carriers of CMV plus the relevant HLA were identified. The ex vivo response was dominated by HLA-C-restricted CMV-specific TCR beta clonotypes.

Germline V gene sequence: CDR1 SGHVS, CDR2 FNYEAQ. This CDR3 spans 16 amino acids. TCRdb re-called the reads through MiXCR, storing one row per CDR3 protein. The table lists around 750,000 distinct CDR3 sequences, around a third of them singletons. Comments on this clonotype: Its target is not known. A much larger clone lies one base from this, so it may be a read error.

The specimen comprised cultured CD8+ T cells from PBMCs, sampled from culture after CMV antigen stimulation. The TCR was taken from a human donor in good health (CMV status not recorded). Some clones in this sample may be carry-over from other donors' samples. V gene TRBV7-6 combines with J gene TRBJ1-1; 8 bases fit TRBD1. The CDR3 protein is CASSSGQGFLNTEAIF. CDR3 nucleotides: TGTGCCAGCAGTAGTGGACAGGGCTTTTTGAACACTGAAGCTATCTTT.